This T cell receptor (beta chain) is from a study of blood T cell repertoires in COVID-19. In the study overall: Spain, Italy and the United States supplied samples that represented acute and convalescent COVID-19. Sources were T cells, B-cell-depleted T cells, or PBMCs; the material itself was cDNA or gDNA.

Original methodology: Reference gene primer amplification gave nucleated cell count estimates. Only in-frame clones appear in the TCRdb table, and some are missing; sequencing was by immunoSEQ multiplex PCR. V, J and clone size are taken as reported in that table, and D and trimming were inferred from the DNA itself. The table lists 200,000 to 250,000 clones, about 79% of them singletons. Trimming took off 4 bases at V and 4 bases at J, with 12 bases between the two ends. The CDR3 covers 14 residues. Germline V gene sequence: CDR1 SGHRS, CDR2 YFSETQ. Regarding this clone: The identical CDR3 is also encoded by other nucleotide sequences in the sample.

Sequencing was performed on peripheral blood. V is TRBV5-1 and J is TRBJ1-3; tentative D call: TRBD1 (5 bases). This receptor was obtained from a woman between 40 and 50 years old who had recovered from COVID-19. The CDR3: CASSLAGRGNTIYF. CDR3 coding DNA: TGCGCCAGCAGCCTGGCAGGGAGGGGAAACACCATATATTTT.